Sequencing of this T cell receptor beta chain was carried out in a study of blood T cells in healthy people across ages. V lost 6 bases and J lost 8, with 23 bases in between. CDR3 size: 16 residues. CDR1 and CDR2 from the germline V gene are SGHDN and FVKESK. General study results and limits: One million T cells yielded diversity estimates that were considered underestimates. The long-lived group displayed more naive CD4+ cells, plus higher diversity, than the aged donors did.

Comment on this clonotype: Antigen unknown.

Sample-barcoded 5' priming and a J-beta primer mix drove a second PCR of roughly 6 to 12 cycles. Each cDNA was tagged by a template-switch adaptor containing 12 random nucleotides. TCRdb redid the calling of the 5' RACE reads with MiXCR, one entry per CDR3 protein. The sample yields roughly 1.4 million distinct CDR3 sequences, 55% to 75% seen once. Per individual sample, total RNA of at least 6 micrograms was extracted. V and J are TRBV14 and TRBJ2-1; TRBD1 might be the D (5 bases). The receptor comes from a man between 18 and 29 years old in good health. The sequencing sample was made of blood. CDR3 in DNA: TGTGCCAGCAGTCCTATGGGGCGACCTGCCCCCGATGAGCAGTTCTTC. Encoded protein: CASSPMGRPAPDEQFF.